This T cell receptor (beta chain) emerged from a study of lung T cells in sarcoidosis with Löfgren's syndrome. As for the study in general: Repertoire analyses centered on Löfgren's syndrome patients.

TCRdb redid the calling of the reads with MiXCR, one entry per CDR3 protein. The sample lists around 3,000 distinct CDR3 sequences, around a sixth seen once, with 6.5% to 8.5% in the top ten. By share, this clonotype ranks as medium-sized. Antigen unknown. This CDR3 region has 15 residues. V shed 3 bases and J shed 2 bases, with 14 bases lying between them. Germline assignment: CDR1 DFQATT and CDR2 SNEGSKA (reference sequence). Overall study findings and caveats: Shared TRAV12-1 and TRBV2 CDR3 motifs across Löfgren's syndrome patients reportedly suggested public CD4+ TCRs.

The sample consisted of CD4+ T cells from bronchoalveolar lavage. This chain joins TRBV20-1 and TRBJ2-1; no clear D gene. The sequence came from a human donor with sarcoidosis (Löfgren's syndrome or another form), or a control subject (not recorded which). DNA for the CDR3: TGCAGTGCTAGCGGATTGGGAACCACCTACAATGAGCAGTTCTTC. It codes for CSASGLGTTYNEQFF.